This entry describes one TCR beta chain. This specimen belongs to a study of T cell changes during pregnancy in multiple sclerosis. The V gene's germline CDR1 is SGHVS and CDR2 FQNEAQ. V lost 6 bases and J lost 0, with 21 bases in between. The CDR3 loop spans 18 amino acids. Using immunoSEQ multiplex PCR, the repertoire was profiled, and TCRdb retains in-frame clones only, with some absent. The sample carries almost 50,000 clones, roughly nine tenths recorded once. The chain has TRBV7-8 and TRBJ1-3; D unresolved. The sequence was collected from a female donor with multiple sclerosis, enrolled in a pregnancy study. The sequencing here drew on CD8+ T cells from peripheral blood mononuclear cells, taken after pregnancy. The CDR3 reads CASSQTMAGTPSGNTIYF. CDR3 nucleotide sequence: TGTGCCAGCAGTCAAACTATGGCGGGCACCCCCTCTGGAAACACCATATATTTT.